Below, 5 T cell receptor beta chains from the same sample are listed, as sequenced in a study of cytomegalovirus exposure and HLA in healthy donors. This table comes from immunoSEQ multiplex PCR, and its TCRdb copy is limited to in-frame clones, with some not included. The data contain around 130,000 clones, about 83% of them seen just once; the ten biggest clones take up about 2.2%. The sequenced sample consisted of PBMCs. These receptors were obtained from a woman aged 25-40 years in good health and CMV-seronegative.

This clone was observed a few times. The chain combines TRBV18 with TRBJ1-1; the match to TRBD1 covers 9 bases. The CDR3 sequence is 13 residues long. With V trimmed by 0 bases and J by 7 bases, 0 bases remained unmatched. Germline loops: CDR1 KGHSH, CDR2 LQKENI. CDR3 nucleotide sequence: TGTGCCAGCTCACCACCGGGACAGGGTGAAGCTTTCTTT. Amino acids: CASSPPGQGEAFF. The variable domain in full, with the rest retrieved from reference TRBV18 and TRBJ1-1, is NAGVMQNPRHLVRRRGQEARLRCSPMKGHSHVYWYRQLPEEGLKFMVYLQKENIIDESGMPKERFSAEFPKEGPSILRIQQVVRGDSAAYFCASSPPGQGEAFFGQGTRLTVV.

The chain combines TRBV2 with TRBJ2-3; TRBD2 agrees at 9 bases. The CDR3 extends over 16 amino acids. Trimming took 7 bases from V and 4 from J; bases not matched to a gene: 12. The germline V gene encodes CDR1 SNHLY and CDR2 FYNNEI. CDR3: CASTTALAGPPDTQYF. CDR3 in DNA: TGTGCCAGCACCACTGCGCTAGCGGGGCCCCCAGATACGCAGTATTTT.

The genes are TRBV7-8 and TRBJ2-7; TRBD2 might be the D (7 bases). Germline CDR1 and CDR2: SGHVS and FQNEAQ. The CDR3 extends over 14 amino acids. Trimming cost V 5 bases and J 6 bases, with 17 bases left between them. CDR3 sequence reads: CASSPRGAVVEQYF. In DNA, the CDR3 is TGTGCCAGCAGCCCCCGGGGGGCCGTGGTCGAGCAGTACTTC.

The CDR3 sequence is CASSLTSGGPTDTQYF. CDR3 sequence (DNA): TGTGCCAGCAGCCTTACTAGCGGGGGGCCCACAGATACGCAGTATTTT. The chain uses TRBV11-3 and TRBJ2-3; 12 nucleotides align to TRBD2. The CDR3 loop spans 16 amino acids. J was trimmed by 2 bases and V by 5 bases; bases with no gene match: 5. Germline V gene data show CDR1 as SGHNT and CDR2 as YENEEA.

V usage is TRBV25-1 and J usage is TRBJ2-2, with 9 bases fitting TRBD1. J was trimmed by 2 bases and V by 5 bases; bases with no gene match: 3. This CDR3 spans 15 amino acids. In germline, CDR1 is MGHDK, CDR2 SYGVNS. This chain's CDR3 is CASSPDRGNTGELFF. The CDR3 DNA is TGTGCCAGCAGTCCGGACAGGGGTAACACCGGGGAGCTGTTTTTT.